This T cell receptor (beta chain) originates from a study of PD-L1 blockade in urothelial cancer. CDR1 is SGDLS, CDR2 YYNGEE, per germline. V shed 0 bases and J shed 2 bases, with 20 bases lying between them. This CDR3 is 18 amino acids long. In its sample, this clone was seen a few times. Clones were sequenced by immunoSEQ multiplex PCR, and TCRdb holds only the in-frame ones, with some missing. The data contain 50,000 to 65,000 clones, around 86% of them singletons. Stated time point: pretreatment peripheral blood. The TCR comes from a man in his 70s with urothelial cancer. The rearrangement uses TRBV9 and TRBJ1-2; TRBD1 is a possible D gene (6 bases). The sample in question was PBMCs, obtained around atezolizumab (anti-PD-L1) treatment. Here the CDR3 reads CASSVGGPVMGSNYGYTF. CDR3 bases: TGTGCCAGCAGCGTAGGGGGGCCCGTTATGGGGAGCAACTATGGCTACACCTTC.